Each of the 19 T cell receptor beta chains below was sequenced from the same sample in a study of T cell repertoires in cytomegalovirus infection. TCRdb re-derived calls from the reads in MiXCR, one entry per CDR3 protein. The sample carries under 100,000 distinct CDR3 sequences, 3.7% recorded once. The sample consisted of PBMCs. All receptors derive from a human donor in good health (CMV status not recorded). Some clones in this sample may be carry-over from other donors' samples.

This clonotype was recorded at least ten times. The chain couples TRBV6-2 or TRBV6-3 to TRBJ2-5; D is unresolved. The CDR3 extends over 11 amino acids. From germline, CDR1 is MNHEY and CDR2 SVGEGT. The V gene lost 6 bases and the J gene lost 5 bases, with 7 bases spanning the gap. CDR3 bases: TGTGCCAGCAGCCAAACGGAGACCCAGTACTTC. Its translation is CASSQTETQYF.

Many counts were recorded for this clonotype. The chain couples TRBV28 to TRBJ2-3, with TRBD2 as a possible D gene (6 bases). The CDR3 covers 16 residues. Germline CDR1 MDHEN, CDR2 SYDVKM. V was shortened by 6 bases and J by 8 bases, with 24 bases between the two germline ends. This chain's CDR3 is CASRKFEKAGDGTQYF. The CDR3 region has the DNA TGTGCCAGCAGGAAATTCGAAAAAGCGGGCGATGGTACGCAGTATTTT.

This clonotype was detected ten times or more. This chain joins TRBV6-2 or TRBV6-3 and TRBJ2-5; 7 bases are a match to TRBD2. The CDR3 covers 15 residues. Trimming cost V 7 bases and J 2 bases; bases outside gene matches: 10. CDR1 and CDR2 (germline): MNHEY, SVGEGT. The CDR3 reads CASNPVAGDQETQYF. CDR3 nucleotide sequence: TGTGCCAGCAACCCCGTGGCGGGGGATCAAGAGACCCAGTACTTC.

This clonotype has ten or more counts. This chain uses TRBV7-2 with TRBJ2-6; perhaps TRBD1 as D (5 bases). Germline CDR1 is SGHTA and CDR2 is FQGNSA. The V and J ends lost 2 bases and 3 bases respectively, with 17 bases between them. The CDR3 is 18 residues long. The CDR3 protein is CASSLNVQGFGGANVLTF. In DNA form, the CDR3 reads TGTGCCAGCAGCTTAAATGTGCAGGGTTTCGGTGGGGCCAACGTCCTGACTTTC.

This clonotype was recorded many times. The V gene is TRBV6-2 or TRBV6-3, the J gene TRBJ1-5, with D unclear. Trimming took 2 bases from V and 7 from J, leaving 12 bases between them. This CDR3 has 14 residues. CDR1 and CDR2 (germline): MNHEY, SVGEGT. This CDR3 reads CASSYVSRKQPQHF. The CDR3 DNA is TGTGCCAGCAGTTACGTCAGTAGGAAGCAGCCCCAGCATTTT.

At least ten counts were recorded for this clonotype. The chain has TRBV27 and TRBJ2-3; the D gene could be TRBD1 or TRBD2 (6 bases each). The germline V and J ends were trimmed by 4 bases and 6 bases, with 14 bases remaining between them. CDR3 length: 14 amino acids. CDR1 MNHEY and CDR2 SMNVEV come from the germline V gene (reference sequence). This CDR3 reads CASSSTGAWDTQYF. CDR3 sequence (DNA): TGTGCCAGCAGTTCAACGGGGGCATGGGATACGCAGTATTTT.

This clonotype was recorded at least ten times. The chain couples TRBV7-9 to TRBJ1-4; 8 bases are shared with TRBD1. CDR1 is SEHNR, CDR2 FQNEAQ, per germline (reference sequence). The trim removed 5 bases at V and 8 bases at J, leaving 10 bases unmatched. The CDR3 totals 15 residues. The CDR3 sequence is CASSISGGLGEKLFF. CDR3 bases: TGTGCCAGCAGCATTTCAGGGGGCTTAGGAGAAAAACTGTTTTTT.

This clonotype was detected many times. The chain has TRBV20-1 and TRBJ2-1; TRBD2 agrees at 13 bases. Germline trimming cut 2 bases from V and 9 bases from J; bases unmatched to any gene: 4. Germline CDR1 is DFQATT and CDR2 is SNEGSKA (reference sequence). The CDR3 extends over 14 amino acids. The CDR3: CSARPGLAGSEQFF. The CDR3 nucleotides are TGCAGTGCTAGACCGGGACTAGCGGGGAGTGAGCAGTTCTTC.

This clonotype was detected ten times or more. The genes are TRBV20-1 and TRBJ1-2, with no clear D. Germline lookup yields CDR1 DFQATT and CDR2 SNEGSKA (reference sequence). This CDR3 contains 14 residues. V shed 6 bases and J shed 3 bases, with 17 bases lying between them. The CDR3 nucleotides are TGCAGTGCATACCGGGCCTCCATTGACTATGGCTACACCTTC. Its protein is CSAYRASIDYGYTF.

This clonotype was counted ten times or more. V is TRBV4-2 and J is TRBJ1-3, with no clear D. The germline gives CDR1 LGHNA, CDR2 YNFKEQ. V was cut by 0 bases and J by 0 bases, with 9 bases left in between. The length of the CDR3 is 16 residues. The CDR3 DNA reads as TGTGCCAGCAGCCAAGAGCCCCTGGACTCTGGAAACACCATATATTTT. It encodes CASSQEPLDSGNTIYF.

This clonotype occurred many times. The CDR3 nucleotides read TGTGCCAGCAGCTTGCTTCTCATGGGACAGGCCTACGAGCAGTACTTC. Translating it yields CASSLLLMGQAYEQYF. The gene calls are TRBV5-4 and TRBJ2-7; 8 bases align to TRBD1. CDR3 length: 16 amino acids. Germline-derived CDR1 and CDR2 are SGHNT and YYREEE (reference sequence). With 1 base clipped from V and 2 bases from J, the junction kept 8 bases outside the gene matches. Full variable domain (rest looked up from reference TRBV5-4 and TRBJ2-7): ETGVTQSPTHLIKTRGQQVTLRCSSQSGHNTVSWYQQALGQGPQFIFQYYREEENGRGNFPPRFSGLQFPNYSSELNVNALELDDSALYLCASSLLLMGQAYEQYFGPGTRLTVT.

This clonotype was picked up many times. This chain uses TRBV5-4 with TRBJ1-1; 7 bases fit TRBD1. The length of the CDR3 is 16 residues. Trimming cost V 1 base and J 2 bases; bases outside gene matches: 8. Per the germline V gene, CDR1 is SGHNT and CDR2 is YYREEE (reference sequence). The CDR3, as DNA: TGTGCCAGCAGCTTGCCCAGGGGAGGGGGCAACACTGAAGCTTTCTTT. It codes for CASSLPRGGGNTEAFF.

This clonotype was seen many times. The chain carries TRBV20-1 and TRBJ1-1, with D tentatively TRBD1 (5 bases). Germline CDR1 DFQATT, CDR2 SNEGSKA (reference sequence). With 1 base removed from V and 3 bases from J, the gap between germline ends came to 9 bases. The CDR3 contains 13 residues. The CDR3 sequence is CSARVQAHTEAFF. The CDR3, as DNA: TGCAGTGCTAGAGTACAGGCGCACACTGAAGCTTTCTTT.

This clonotype was detected ten times or more. The V call is TRBV7-8, the J call TRBJ1-2, with 9 positions matching TRBD1. The CDR3 covers 13 residues. With V trimmed by 5 bases and J by 8 bases, 6 bases remained unmatched. Germline CDR1 and CDR2: SGHVS and FQNEAQ. The CDR3 loop reads CASSLDRGWGYTF. DNA of the CDR3: TGTGCCAGCAGCCTGGACAGGGGTTGGGGCTACACCTTC.

This clonotype was counted many times. The chain has TRBV7-9 and TRBJ2-3, with 9 bases that match TRBD2. Germline values: CDR1 SEHNR, CDR2 FQNEAQ (reference sequence). The CDR3 length is 15 residues. Unmatched junction bases numbered 9, after V lost 5 bases and J lost 6 bases. In nucleotides, the CDR3 is TGTGCCAGCAGCCCAACCGGGACTAGCATCGATACGCAGTATTTT. Amino acids: CASSPTGTSIDTQYF.

This clonotype was recorded many times. This chain connects TRBV10-3 to TRBJ1-5; TRBD1 agrees at 7 bases. This CDR3 spans 15 amino acids. V was pared by 2 bases and J by 3 bases, with 4 bases of the junction left unmatched. The germline V gene encodes CDR1 ENHRY and CDR2 SYGVKD. CDR3 nucleotide sequence: TGTGCCATCAGTGAGGCAGGGGGATCCAATCAGCCCCAGCATTTT. As protein: CAISEAGGSNQPQHF.

This clonotype occurred once. Its ends do not fully match the called genes, so a read error is possible. The genes are TRBV6-6 and TRBJ1-2, with TRBD1 matching 7 bases. Looked up from germline, CDR1 is MNHNY and CDR2 is SVGAGI (reference sequence). The CDR3 has 15 amino acids. The CDR3 spells CVSRPPKDRNYCYTF. The CDR3 nucleotides are TGTGTCAGCAGACCCCCTAAGGACAGGAACTATTGCTACACCTTC.

This clonotype was seen many times. The genes are TRBV5-6 and TRBJ1-4; D possibly corresponds to TRBD1 (5 bases). The CDR3 is 16 amino acids. Trimming took 0 bases from V and 1 from J, leaving 10 bases between them. Germline loops: CDR1 SGHDT, CDR2 YYEEEE. CDR3 coding DNA: TGTGCCAGCAGCTTGGGACCGGGGCAAACTAATGAAAAACTGTTTTTT. Its protein product is CASSLGPGQTNEKLFF. Variable domain in full (rest from reference TRBV5-6 and TRBJ1-4): DAGVTQSPTHLIKTRGQQVTLRCSPKSGHDTVSWYQQALGQGPQFIFQYYEEEERQRGNFPDRFSGHQFPNYSSELNVNALLLGDSALYLCASSLGPGQTNEKLFFGSGTQLSVL.

This clonotype was counted ten times or more. This chain connects TRBV4-1 to TRBJ1-1, with D possibly matching TRBD1 (5 bases). The V end lost 6 bases, the J end lost 4 bases, and 12 bases lay between the germline ends. From germline, CDR1 is MGHRA and CDR2 YSYEKL. This CDR3 comprises 13 residues. The DNA of the CDR3 is TGCGCCAGCAGGAGGGGAATGAGCACTGAAGCTTTCTTT. Amino acids: CASRRGMSTEAFF.